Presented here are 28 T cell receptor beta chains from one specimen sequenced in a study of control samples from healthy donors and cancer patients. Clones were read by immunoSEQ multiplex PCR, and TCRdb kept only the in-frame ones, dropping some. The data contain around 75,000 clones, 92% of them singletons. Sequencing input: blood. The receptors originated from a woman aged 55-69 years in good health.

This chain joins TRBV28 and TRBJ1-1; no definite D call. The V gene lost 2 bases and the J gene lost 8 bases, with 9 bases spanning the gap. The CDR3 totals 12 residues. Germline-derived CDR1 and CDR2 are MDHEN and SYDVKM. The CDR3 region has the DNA TGTGCCAGCAGTTTAGTGGGTTTAGAAGCTTTCTTT. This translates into CASSLVGLEAFF.

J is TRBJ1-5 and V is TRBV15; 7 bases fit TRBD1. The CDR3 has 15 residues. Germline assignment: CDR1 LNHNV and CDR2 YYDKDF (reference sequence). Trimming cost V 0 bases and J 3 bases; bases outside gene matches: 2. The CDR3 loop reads CATSRETGFNQPQHF. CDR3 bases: TGTGCCACCAGCAGAGAGACAGGGTTCAATCAGCCCCAGCATTTT.

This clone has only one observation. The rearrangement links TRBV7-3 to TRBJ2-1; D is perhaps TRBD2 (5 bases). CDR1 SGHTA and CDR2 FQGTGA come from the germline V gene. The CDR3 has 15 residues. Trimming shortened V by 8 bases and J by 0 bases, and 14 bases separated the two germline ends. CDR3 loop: CASSPVGSSYNEQFF. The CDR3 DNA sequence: TGTGCCAGCTCCCCGGTGGGGAGCTCCTACAATGAGCAGTTCTTC.

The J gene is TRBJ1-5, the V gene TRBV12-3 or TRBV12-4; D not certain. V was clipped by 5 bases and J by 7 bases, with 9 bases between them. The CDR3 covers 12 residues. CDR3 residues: CASSSSGQPQHF. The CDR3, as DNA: TGTGCCAGCAGTAGTTCTGGACAGCCCCAGCATTTT.

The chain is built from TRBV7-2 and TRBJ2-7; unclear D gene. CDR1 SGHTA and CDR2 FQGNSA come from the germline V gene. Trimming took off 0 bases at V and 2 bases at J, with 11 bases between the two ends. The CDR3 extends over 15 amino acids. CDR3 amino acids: CASSLAEGGAYEQYF. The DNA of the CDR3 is TGTGCCAGCAGCTTAGCGGAAGGCGGCGCCTACGAGCAGTACTTC. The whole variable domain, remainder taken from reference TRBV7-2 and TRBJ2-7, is GAGVSQSPSNKVTEKGKDVELRCDPISGHTALYWYRQSLGQGLEFLIYFQGNSAPDKSGLPSDRFSAERTGGSVSTLTIQRTQQEDSAVYLCASSLAEGGAYEQYFGPGTRLTVT.

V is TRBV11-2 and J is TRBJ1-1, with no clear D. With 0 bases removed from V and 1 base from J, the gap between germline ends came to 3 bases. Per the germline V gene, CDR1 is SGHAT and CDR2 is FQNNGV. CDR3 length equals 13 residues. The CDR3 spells CASSLDRNTEAFF. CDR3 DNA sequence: TGTGCCAGCAGCTTAGACAGGAACACTGAAGCTTTCTTT.

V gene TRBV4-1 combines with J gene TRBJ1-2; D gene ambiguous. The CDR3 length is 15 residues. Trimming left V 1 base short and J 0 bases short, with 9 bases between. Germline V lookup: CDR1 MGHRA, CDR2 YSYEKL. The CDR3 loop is CASSQGAGSNYGYTF. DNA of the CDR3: TGCGCCAGCAGCCAAGGGGCAGGCTCTAACTATGGCTACACCTTC.

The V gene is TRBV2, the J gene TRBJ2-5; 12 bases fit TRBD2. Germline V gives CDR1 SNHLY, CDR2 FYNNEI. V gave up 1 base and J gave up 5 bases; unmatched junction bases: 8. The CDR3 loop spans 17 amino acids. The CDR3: CASSEGLAGETLETQYF. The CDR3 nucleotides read TGTGCCAGCAGTGAAGGACTAGCGGGAGAGACCCTGGAGACCCAGTACTTC.

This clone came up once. CDR3 nucleotide sequence: TGTGCCAGCAGCACTGGACTAGCGAAGACCTACGAGCAGTACTTC. This sequence encodes CASSTGLAKTYEQYF. The chain carries TRBV5-4 and TRBJ2-7; 9 bases align to TRBD2. The CDR3 contains 15 residues. Germline CDR1 and CDR2: SGHNT and YYREEE (reference sequence). V lost 4 bases and J lost 2; bases outside the gene matches: 7.

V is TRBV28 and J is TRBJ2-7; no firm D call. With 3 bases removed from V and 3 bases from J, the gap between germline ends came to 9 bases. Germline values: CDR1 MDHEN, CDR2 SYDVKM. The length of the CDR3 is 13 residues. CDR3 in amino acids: CASSFTKVYEQYF. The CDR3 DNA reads TGTGCCAGCAGTTTTACAAAGGTCTACGAGCAGTACTTC. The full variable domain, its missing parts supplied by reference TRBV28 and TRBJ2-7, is DVKVTQSSRYLVKRTGEKVFLECVQDMDHENMFWYRQDPGLGLRLIYFSYDVKMKEKGDIPEGYSVSREKKERFSLILESASTNQTSMYLCASSFTKVYEQYFGPGTRLTVT.

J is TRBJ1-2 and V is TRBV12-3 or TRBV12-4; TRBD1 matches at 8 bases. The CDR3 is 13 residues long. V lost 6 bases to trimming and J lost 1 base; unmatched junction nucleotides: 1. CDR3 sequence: CASRDRDNYGYTF. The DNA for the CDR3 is TGTGCCAGCAGGGACAGGGATAACTATGGCTACACCTTC.

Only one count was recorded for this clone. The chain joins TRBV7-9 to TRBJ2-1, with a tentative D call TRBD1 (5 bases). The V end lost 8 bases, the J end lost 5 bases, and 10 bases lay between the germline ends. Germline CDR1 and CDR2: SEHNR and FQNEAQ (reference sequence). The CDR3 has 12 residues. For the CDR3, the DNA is TGTGCCAGCTCCCAAGGGGACAATGAGCAGTTCTTC. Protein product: CASSQGDNEQFF.

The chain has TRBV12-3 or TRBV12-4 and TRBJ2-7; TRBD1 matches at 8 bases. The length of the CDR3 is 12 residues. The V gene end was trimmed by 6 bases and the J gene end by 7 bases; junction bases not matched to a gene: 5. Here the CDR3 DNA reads TGTGCCAGCAGCGGGACAGGAGTTGAGCAGTACTTC. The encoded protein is CASSGTGVEQYF.

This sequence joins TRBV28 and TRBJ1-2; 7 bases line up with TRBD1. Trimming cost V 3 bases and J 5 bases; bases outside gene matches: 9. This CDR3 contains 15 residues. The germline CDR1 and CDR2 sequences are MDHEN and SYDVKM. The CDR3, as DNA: TGTGCCAGCAGTTTCCTACAGGGGCGGGATTATGGCTACACCTTC. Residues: CASSFLQGRDYGYTF.

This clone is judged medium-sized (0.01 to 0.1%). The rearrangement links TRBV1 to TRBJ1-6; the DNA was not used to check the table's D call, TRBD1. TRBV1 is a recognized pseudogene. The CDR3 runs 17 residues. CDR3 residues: CTSSPRLQGESNSPLHF. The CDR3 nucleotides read TGCACCAGCAGTCCAAGATTACAGGGTGAAAGTAATTCACCCCTCCACTTT.

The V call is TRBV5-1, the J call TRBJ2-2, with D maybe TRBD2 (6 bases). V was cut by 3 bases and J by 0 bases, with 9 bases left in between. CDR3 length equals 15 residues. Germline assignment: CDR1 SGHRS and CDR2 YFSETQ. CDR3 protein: CASSSGLSNTGELFF. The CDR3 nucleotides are TGCGCCAGCAGCTCGGGACTGTCGAACACCGGGGAGCTGTTTTTT.

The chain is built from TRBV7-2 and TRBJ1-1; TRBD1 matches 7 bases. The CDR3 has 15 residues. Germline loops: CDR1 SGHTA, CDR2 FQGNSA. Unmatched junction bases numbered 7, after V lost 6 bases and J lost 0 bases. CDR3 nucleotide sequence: TGTGCCAGCAGTTTCCGGGGGACAGTGAACACTGAAGCTTTCTTT. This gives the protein CASSFRGTVNTEAFF.

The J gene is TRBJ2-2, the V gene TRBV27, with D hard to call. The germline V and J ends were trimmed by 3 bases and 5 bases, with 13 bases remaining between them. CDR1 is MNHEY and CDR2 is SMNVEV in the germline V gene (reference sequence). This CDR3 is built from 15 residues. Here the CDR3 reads CASSFSTPETGELFF. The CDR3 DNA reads TGTGCCAGCAGTTTCTCTACCCCTGAGACCGGGGAGCTGTTTTTT.

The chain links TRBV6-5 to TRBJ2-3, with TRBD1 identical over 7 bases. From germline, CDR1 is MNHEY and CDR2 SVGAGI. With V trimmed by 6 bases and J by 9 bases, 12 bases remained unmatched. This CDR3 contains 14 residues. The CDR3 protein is CASSLGTDWATQYF. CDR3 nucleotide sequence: TGTGCCAGCAGCCTAGGGACAGATTGGGCGACGCAGTATTTT.

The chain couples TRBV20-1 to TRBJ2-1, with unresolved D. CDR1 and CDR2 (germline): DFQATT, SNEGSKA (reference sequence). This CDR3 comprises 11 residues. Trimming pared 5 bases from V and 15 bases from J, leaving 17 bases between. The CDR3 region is CSAPNGPYPFF. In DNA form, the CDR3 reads TGCAGTGCTCCAAACGGGCCCTACCCGTTCTTC.

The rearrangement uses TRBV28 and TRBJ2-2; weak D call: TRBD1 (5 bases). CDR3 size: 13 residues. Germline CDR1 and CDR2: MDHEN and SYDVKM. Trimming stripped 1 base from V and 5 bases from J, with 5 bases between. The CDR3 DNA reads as TGTGCCAGCAGTTTATCAGGGACCGGGGAGCTGTTTTTT. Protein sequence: CASSLSGTGELFF.

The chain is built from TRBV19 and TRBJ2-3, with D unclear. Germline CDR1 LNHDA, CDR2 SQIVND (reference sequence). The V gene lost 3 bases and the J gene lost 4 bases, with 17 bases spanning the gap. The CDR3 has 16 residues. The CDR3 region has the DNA TGTGCCAGTAGTATTTGGCCAACCGGCACTCCAGATACGCAGTATTTT. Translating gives CASSIWPTGTPDTQYF. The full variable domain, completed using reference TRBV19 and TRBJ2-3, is DGGITQSPKYLFRKEGQNVTLSCEQNLNHDAMYWYRQDPGQGLRLIYYSQIVNDFQKGDIAEGYSVSREKKESFPLTVTSAQKNPTAFYLCASSIWPTGTPDTQYFGPGTRLTVL.

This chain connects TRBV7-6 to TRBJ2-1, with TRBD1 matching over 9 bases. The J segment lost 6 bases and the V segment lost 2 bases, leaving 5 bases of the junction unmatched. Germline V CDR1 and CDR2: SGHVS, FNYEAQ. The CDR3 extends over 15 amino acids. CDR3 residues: CASSLPGQGFNEQFF. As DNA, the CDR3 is TGTGCCAGCAGCTTACCCGGACAGGGGTTCAATGAGCAGTTCTTC.

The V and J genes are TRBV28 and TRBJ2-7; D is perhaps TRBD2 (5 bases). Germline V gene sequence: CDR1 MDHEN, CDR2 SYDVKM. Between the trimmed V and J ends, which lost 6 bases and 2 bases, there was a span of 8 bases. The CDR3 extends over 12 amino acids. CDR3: CASSPSPYEQYF. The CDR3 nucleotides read TGTGCCAGCAGCCCTAGCCCCTACGAGCAGTACTTC.

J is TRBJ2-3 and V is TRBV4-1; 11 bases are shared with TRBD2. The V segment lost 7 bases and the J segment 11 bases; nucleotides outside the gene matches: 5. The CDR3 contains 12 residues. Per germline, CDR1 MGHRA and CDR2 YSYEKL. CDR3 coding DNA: TGCGCCAGCACAGGGACTAGCGGTGTGCAGTATTTT. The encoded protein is CASTGTSGVQYF.

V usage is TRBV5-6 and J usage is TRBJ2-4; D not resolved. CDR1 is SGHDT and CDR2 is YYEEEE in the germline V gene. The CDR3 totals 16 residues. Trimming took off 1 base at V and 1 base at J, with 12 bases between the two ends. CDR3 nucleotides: TGTGCCAGCAGCTTGTCGGGTGGGGTGGCCAAAAACATTCAGTACTTC. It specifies CASSLSGGVAKNIQYF.

Here the CDR3 reads CAWSEGLAGRQETQYF. CDR3 bases: TGTGCCTGGAGTGAAGGACTAGCGGGGCGACAAGAGACCCAGTACTTC. The chain carries TRBV30 and TRBJ2-5, with TRBD2 matching over 12 bases. CDR3 length equals 16 residues. Trimming cost V 1 base and J 2 bases; bases outside gene matches: 5. Germline V gene sequence: CDR1 GTSNPN, CDR2 SVGIG (reference sequence).

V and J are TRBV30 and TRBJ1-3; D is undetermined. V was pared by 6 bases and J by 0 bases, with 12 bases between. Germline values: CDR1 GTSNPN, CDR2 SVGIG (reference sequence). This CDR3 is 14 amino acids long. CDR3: CACDLAVSGNTIYF. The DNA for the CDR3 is TGTGCCTGTGATTTGGCCGTCTCTGGAAACACCATATATTTT.